This T cell receptor beta chain originates from a study of shared clonotypes between healthy human individuals. Study at large: Each donor's CD8 memory used one plate, CD8 naive two, each CD4 subset three.

CD45RA+ naive and CD45RA-negative memory subsets were separated from CD4+ cells. The germline V and J ends were trimmed by 0 bases and 8 bases, with 13 bases remaining between them. This CDR3 has 14 amino acids. Germline loops: CDR1 SGHNT, CDR2 YENEEA. TCRdb's copy holds only in-frame clones and misses some; the assay was immunoSEQ multiplex PCR. The table includes roughly 640,000 clones, roughly 97% detected once. What was sequenced was naive CD4+ T cells sorted from blood. Indicated subset: CD45RA+ positively selected. V gene TRBV11-3 combines with J gene TRBJ1-2, with D maybe TRBD1 (5 bases). The receptor was isolated from a woman aged 30 to 39 in good health. CDR3 loop: CASSLDRSPGGYTF. The CDR3 nucleotides are TGTGCCAGCAGCTTAGATCGGAGTCCAGGGGGCTACACCTTC.